What follows describes a single TCR beta chain. Its target is not known. PCR employed 60 Vbeta and 13 Jbeta primers. The data were produced by immunoSEQ multiplex PCR, yet TCRdb's version contains in-frame clones alone and is incomplete. Of 90,000 or so clones listed, approximately 68% are singletons. Donors showed nominal health when sampled, although they likely had unrecorded immune exposures. This CDR3 comprises 13 residues. Looked up from germline, CDR1 is SNHLY and CDR2 is FYNNEI. Deletions cut 11 bases from V and 6 bases from J, with 17 bases between. The data derive from a study of cytomegalovirus exposure and HLA in healthy donors. Study background: Tens of millions of unique TCRs from HLA-typed donors made up an early data release. Of all 360 or so donors who were genotyped, roughly 81% belonged to the Caucasian-associated ancestry cluster. The study's findings and limits: Among TCR beta chains, those listed as cytomegalovirus-associated numbered over 150.

What was sequenced was PBMCs. This clonotype was sampled from a boy aged 5 to 17 in good health and CMV-seropositive. The V gene is TRBV2, the J gene TRBJ2-1; a weak D match, TRBD2 (7 bases). CDR3 in DNA: TGTGCCGGATTGAGGAGGGGGGGCAATGAGCAGTTCTTC. Residues: CAGLRRGGNEQFF.